This TCR beta chain was sequenced in a study of cytomegalovirus exposure and HLA in healthy donors. Turning to the study itself: Membership in the Caucasian-associated ancestry cluster was found for 75% to 90% of nearly 400 genotyped donors.

With 6 bases removed from V and 5 bases from J, the gap between germline ends came to 13 bases. Germline values: CDR1 LGHNA, CDR2 YNFKEQ. The CDR3 loop spans 13 amino acids. Overall study findings and caveats: Other equally common chains were less clonally expanded than HLA-associated TCR beta chains, a later analysis showed. Roughly uniform depth of sequencing across donors was assumed in presence/absence analyses.

This clone was picked up a small number of times. What it recognizes is unknown. The primer mix had 60 Vbeta and 13 Jbeta primers. TCRdb's table, derived via immunoSEQ multiplex PCR, lists solely in-frame clones and lacks some. Of 180,000 or so clones detected, roughly 85% appear once; the ten largest clones hold more than 12%. The chain carries TRBV4-2 and TRBJ1-1; D gene uncertain. The clonotype was recovered from a middle-aged man in good health and CMV-seropositive. Sequencing was carried out using PBMCs. CDR3 sequence (DNA): TGTGCCAGCAGACTTGAGGGAGGTACTGAAGCTTTCTTT. Residues: CASRLEGGTEAFF.